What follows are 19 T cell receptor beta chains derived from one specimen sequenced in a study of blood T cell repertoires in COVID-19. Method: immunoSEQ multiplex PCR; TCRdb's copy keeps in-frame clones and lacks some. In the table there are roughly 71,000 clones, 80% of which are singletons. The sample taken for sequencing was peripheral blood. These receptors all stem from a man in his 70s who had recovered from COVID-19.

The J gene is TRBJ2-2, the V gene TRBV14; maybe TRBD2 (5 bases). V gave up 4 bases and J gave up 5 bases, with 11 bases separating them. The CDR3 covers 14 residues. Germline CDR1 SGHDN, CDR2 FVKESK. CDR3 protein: CASSRQRGTGELFF. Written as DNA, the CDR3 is TGTGCCAGCAGCCGCCAACGAGGGACCGGGGAGCTGTTTTTT.

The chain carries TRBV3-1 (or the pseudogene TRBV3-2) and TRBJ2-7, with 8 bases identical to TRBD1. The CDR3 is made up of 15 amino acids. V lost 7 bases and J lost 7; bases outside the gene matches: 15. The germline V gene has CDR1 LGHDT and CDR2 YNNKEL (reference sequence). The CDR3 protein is CASTHTGQGASEQYF. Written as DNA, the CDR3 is TGTGCCAGCACTCACACAGGGCAGGGGGCGAGTGAGCAGTACTTC.

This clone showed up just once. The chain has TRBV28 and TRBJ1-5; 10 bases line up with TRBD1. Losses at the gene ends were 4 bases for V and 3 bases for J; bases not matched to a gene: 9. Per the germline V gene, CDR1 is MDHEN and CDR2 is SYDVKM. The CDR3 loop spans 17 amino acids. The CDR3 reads CASSYFAGTGANQPQHF. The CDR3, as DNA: TGTGCCAGCAGTTACTTTGCCGGGACAGGGGCCAATCAGCCCCAGCATTTT.

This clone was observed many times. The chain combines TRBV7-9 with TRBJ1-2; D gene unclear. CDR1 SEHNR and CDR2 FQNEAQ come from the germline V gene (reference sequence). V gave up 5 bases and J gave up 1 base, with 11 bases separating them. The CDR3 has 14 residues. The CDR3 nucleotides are TGTGCCAGCAGCCTCCGGGAAAATAACTATGGCTACACCTTC. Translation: CASSLRENNYGYTF.

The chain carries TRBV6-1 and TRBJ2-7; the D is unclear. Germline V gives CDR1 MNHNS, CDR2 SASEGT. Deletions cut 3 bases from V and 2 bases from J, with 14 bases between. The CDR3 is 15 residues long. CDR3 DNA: TGTGCCAGCAGTGATACCGGTAGAAACCCCTACGAGCAGTACTTC. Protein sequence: CASSDTGRNPYEQYF.

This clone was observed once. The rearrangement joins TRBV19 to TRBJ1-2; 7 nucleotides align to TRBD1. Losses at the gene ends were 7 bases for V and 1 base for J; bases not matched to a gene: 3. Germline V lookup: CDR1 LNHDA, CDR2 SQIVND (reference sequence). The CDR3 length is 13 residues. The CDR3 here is CASNRDSNYGYTF. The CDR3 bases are TGTGCCAGTAACCGGGACAGTAACTATGGCTACACCTTC.

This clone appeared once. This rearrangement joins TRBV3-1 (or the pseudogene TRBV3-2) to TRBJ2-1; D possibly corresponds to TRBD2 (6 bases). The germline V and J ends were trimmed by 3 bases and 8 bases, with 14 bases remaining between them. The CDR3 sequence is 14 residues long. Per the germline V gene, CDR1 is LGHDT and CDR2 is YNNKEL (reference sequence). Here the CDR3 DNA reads TGTGCCAGCAGCCAGGCACTAGCATCCTATGAGCAGTTCTTC. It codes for CASSQALASYEQFF.

The CDR3 coding sequence is TGTGCCACCAGTGGGAACCGGGACAGGGCCCACAATGAGCAGTTCTTC. It specifies CATSGNRDRAHNEQFF. The V and J genes are TRBV24-1 and TRBJ2-1; 9 bases are a match to TRBD1. Germline-derived CDR1 and CDR2 are KGHDR and SFDVKD. Losses at the gene ends were 5 bases for V and 5 bases for J; bases not matched to a gene: 9. The CDR3 loop spans 16 amino acids.

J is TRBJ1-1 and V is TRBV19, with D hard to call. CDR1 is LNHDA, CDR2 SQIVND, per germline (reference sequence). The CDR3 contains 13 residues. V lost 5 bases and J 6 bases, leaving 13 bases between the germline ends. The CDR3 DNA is TGTGCCAGTAGTTTTTTCGGGGTGGCTGAAGCTTTCTTT. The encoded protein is CASSFFGVAEAFF.

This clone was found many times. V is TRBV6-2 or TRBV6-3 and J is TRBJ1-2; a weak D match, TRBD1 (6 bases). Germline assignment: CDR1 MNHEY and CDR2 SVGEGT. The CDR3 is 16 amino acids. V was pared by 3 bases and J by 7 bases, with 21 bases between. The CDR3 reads CASSYFPAGDLLGYTF. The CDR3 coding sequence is TGTGCCAGCAGTTATTTTCCGGCAGGGGACCTTCTTGGCTACACCTTC.

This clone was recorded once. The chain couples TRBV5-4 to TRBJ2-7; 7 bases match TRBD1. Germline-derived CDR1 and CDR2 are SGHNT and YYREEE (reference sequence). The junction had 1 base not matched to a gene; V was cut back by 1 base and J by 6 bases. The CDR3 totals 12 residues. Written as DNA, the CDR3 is TGTGCCAGCAGCTTGACAGGGGTCGAGCAGTACTTC. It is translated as CASSLTGVEQYF.

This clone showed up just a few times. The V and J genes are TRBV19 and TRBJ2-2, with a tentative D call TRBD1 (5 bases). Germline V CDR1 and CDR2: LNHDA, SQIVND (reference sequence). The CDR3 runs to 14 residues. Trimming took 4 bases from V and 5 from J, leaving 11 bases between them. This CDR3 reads CASSSQGWTGELFF. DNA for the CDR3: TGTGCCAGTAGTAGCCAGGGATGGACCGGGGAGCTGTTTTTT.

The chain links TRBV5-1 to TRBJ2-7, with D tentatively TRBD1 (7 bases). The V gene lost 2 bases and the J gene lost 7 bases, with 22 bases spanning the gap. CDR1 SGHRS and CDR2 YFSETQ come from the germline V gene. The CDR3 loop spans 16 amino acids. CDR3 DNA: TGCGCCAGCAGCTTAGGACTGGTACAGGGGAGGAATGAGCAGTACTTC. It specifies CASSLGLVQGRNEQYF.

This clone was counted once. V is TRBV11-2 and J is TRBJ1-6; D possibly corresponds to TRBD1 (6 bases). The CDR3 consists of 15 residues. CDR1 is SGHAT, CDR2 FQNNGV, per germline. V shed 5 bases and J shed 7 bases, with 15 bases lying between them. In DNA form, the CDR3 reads TGTGCCAGCAGCCCCTCAGGGGAGCGAAATTCACCCCTCCACTTT. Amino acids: CASSPSGERNSPLHF.

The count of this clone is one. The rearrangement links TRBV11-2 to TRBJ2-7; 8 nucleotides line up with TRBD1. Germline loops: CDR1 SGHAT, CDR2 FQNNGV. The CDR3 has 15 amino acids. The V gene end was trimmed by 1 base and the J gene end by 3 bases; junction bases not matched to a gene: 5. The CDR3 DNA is TGTGCCAGCAGCTTAGGACAGGGGTCCTTCTACGAGCAGTACTTC. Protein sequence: CASSLGQGSFYEQYF.

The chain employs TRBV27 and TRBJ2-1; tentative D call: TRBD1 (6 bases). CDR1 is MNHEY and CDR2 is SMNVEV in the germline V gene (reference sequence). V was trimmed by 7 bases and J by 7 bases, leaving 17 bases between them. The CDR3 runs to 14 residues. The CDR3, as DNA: TGTGCCAGCACTACACAGGGACGGACAAATGAGCAGTTCTTC. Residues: CASTTQGRTNEQFF.

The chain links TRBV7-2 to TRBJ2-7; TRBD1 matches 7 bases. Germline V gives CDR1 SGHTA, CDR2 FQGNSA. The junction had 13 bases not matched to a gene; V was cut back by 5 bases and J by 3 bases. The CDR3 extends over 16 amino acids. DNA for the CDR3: TGTGCCAGCAGCCCAGAGACAGGGTACGCGCTCTACGAGCAGTACTTC. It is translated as CASSPETGYALYEQYF.

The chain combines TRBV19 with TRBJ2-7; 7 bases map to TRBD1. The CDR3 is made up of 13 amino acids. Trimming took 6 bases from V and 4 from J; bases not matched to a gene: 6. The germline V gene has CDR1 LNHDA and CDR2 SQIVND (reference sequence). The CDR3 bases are TGTGCCAGTAGCCAGGGGGTCCTATACGAGCAGTACTTC. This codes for CASSQGVLYEQYF. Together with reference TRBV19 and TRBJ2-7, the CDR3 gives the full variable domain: DGGITQSPKYLFRKEGQNVTLSCEQNLNHDAMYWYRQDPGQGLRLIYYSQIVNDFQKGDIAEGYSVSREKKESFPLTVTSAQKNPTAFYLCASSQGVLYEQYFGPGTRLTVT.

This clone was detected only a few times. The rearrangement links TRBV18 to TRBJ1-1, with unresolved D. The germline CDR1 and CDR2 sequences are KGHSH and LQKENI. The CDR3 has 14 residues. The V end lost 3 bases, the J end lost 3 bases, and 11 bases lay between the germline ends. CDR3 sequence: CASSPPWRDTEAFF. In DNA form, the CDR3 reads TGTGCCAGCTCACCCCCGTGGAGAGACACTGAAGCTTTCTTT. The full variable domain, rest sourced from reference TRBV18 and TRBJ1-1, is NAGVMQNPRHLVRRRGQEARLRCSPMKGHSHVYWYRQLPEEGLKFMVYLQKENIIDESGMPKERFSAEFPKEGPSILRIQQVVRGDSAAYFCASSPPWRDTEAFFGQGTRLTVV.